This TCR beta chain was retrieved from a study of T cell responses to AZD1222 COVID-19 vaccine. Study observations and caveats: Spike was spanned by vaccine-associated CD4 TCRs, with dominance at 160-218 and 743-854. It was only after the peak T cell response that any repertoires were sampled.

Produced via immunoSEQ multiplex PCR; TCRdb's table is partial and in-frame only. The sample consists of 90,000 to 150,000 clones, around nine tenths of them appearing once. On this clone itself: Its antigen is unidentified.

Sequenced here: peripheral blood, sampled on day 0 of AZD1222 vaccination. This TCR derives from an adult in good health.

CDR3 bases: TGTGCCAGCAGCAAAGGGTCCGAGCAGTACTTC. This gives the protein CASSKGSEQYF. The chain is built from TRBV7-6 and TRBJ2-7; D gene ambiguous. Germline V CDR1 and CDR2: SGHVS, FNYEAQ. CDR3 size: 11 residues. Trimming shortened V by 5 bases and J by 6 bases, and 8 bases separated the two germline ends.